A selection of T cell receptor beta chains follows, all from one sample in a study of blood T cells in healthy people across ages. TCRdb re-called the 5' RACE reads through MiXCR, storing one row per CDR3 protein. The table shows 1 million to 1.2 million distinct CDR3 sequences, with roughly two fifths occurring only once. The sequenced material came from blood. All receptors come from a man aged 18 to 29 in good health. CDR3s include the opening cysteine and the closing phenylalanine or tryptophan. The D gene is left open where the match is weak. Rows give clone size only sometimes, using once, few, many, or a class for an expanded clone.

size: -; D: TRBD1; length: 13; J: TRBJ2-5; V: TRBV7-9; DNA: TGTGCCAGCAGCAAAGGACAGGGGGCGGACCAGTACTTC; CDR3: CASSKGQGADQYF
size: -; D: -; length: 14; J: TRBJ1-5; V: TRBV6-2/TRBV6-3; DNA: TGTGCCAGCAGTTACTCAGGGGAGGTTCAGCCCCAGCATTTT; CDR3: CASSYSGEVQPQHF
size: few; D: -; length: 14; J: TRBJ2-4; V: TRBV11-2; DNA: TGTGCCAGCAGCCCCCCGGGCGGGCGAAACATTCAGTACTTC; CDR3: CASSPPGGRNIQYF
size: few; D: -; length: 14; J: TRBJ2-2; V: TRBV10-3; DNA: TGTGCCATCAGTGGGCCGACTAATCCCGGGGAGCTGTTTTTT; CDR3: CAISGPTNPGELFF
size: few; D: -; length: 10; J: TRBJ1-1; V: TRBV12-3/TRBV12-4; DNA: TGTGCCAGCAGTGTTACAAGAGCTTTCTTT; CDR3: CASSVTRAFF
size: -; D: -; length: 14; J: TRBJ2-1; V: TRBV7-3; DNA: TGTGCCAGCAGCTTAACGCGGGGAAGGGCTGAGCAGTTCTTC; CDR3: CASSLTRGRAEQFF
size: -; D: -; length: 16; J: TRBJ2-7; V: TRBV4-2; DNA: TGTGCCAGCAGCCAACGGGGGGACAGACTCTACAATGAGCAGTACTTC; CDR3: CASSQRGDRLYNEQYF
size: -; D: -; length: 17; J: TRBJ2-7; V: TRBV21-1; DNA: TGTGCCAGCAGCCCAAACAGGGGGCCACCAATCATCTACGAGCAGTACTTC; CDR3: CASSPNRGPPIIYEQYF
size: -; D: -; length: 17; J: TRBJ2-3; V: TRBV4-3; DNA: TGCGCCAGCAGCCGAAACCCTTCTGAAGGAGGCACAGATACGCAGTATTTT; CDR3: CASSRNPSEGGTDTQYF
size: few; D: TRBD1; length: 14; J: TRBJ1-4; V: TRBV18; DNA: TGTGCCAGCTCACCGGGACAGGGGATTGAAAAACTGTTTTTT; CDR3: CASSPGQGIEKLFF
size: -; D: -; length: 14; J: TRBJ1-1; V: TRBV27; DNA: TGTGCCAGCAGTTTAGAACTCCAGGGAGCTGAAGCTTTCTTT; CDR3: CASSLELQGAEAFF
size: few; D: -; length: 12; J: TRBJ2-7; V: TRBV6-2/TRBV6-3; DNA: TGTGCCAGCGGAACAGGGCTCTACGAGCAGTACTTC; CDR3: CASGTGLYEQYF
size: few; D: -; length: 14; J: TRBJ1-2; V: TRBV4-1; DNA: TGCGCCAGCGGACAACGTGGGGGCACACATGGCTACACCTTC; CDR3: CASGQRGGTHGYTF
size: -; D: -; length: 15; J: TRBJ1-5; V: TRBV15; DNA: TGTGCCACCAGCAGAGGTCCTCATAGCAATCAGCCCCAGCATTTT; CDR3: CATSRGPHSNQPQHF
size: -; D: -; length: 17; J: TRBJ2-3; V: TRBV10-3; DNA: TGTGCCATCAGTGACCCAAAGAACAGGGTATTTTCAGATACGCAGTATTTT; CDR3: CAISDPKNRVFSDTQYF
size: many; D: TRBD1; length: 15; J: TRBJ2-7; V: TRBV16; DNA: TGTGCCAGCATTACCGGGACAGCCTTCTCCTACGAGCAGTACTTC; CDR3: CASITGTAFSYEQYF
size: few; D: -; length: 14; J: TRBJ1-5; V: TRBV2; DNA: TGTGCCAGCAAACGGGGGGCAAGCAATCAGCCCCAGCATTTT; CDR3: CASKRGASNQPQHF
size: once; D: -; length: 16; J: TRBJ2-2; V: TRBV7-6; DNA: TGTGCCAGCAGCAGATACAACAGTCCTCTGACCGGGGAGCTGTTTTTT; CDR3: CASSRYNSPLTGELFF
size: -; D: -; length: 14; J: TRBJ2-1; V: TRBV14; DNA: TGTGCCAGAAGCCCGTCTAACCAACCAGAGACCCAGTTCTTC; CDR3: CARSPSNQPETQFF
size: -; D: -; length: 13; J: TRBJ2-3; V: TRBV30; DNA: TGTGCCTGGAGTGTAATCCACACAGATACGCAGTATTTT; CDR3: CAWSVIHTDTQYF
size: few; D: -; length: 14; J: TRBJ2-7; V: TRBV25-1; DNA: TGTGCCAGCAGTCAACTGACTAGTGCCTACGAGCAGTACTTC; CDR3: CASSQLTSAYEQYF
size: few; D: -; length: 13; J: TRBJ1-5; V: TRBV6-6; DNA: TGTGCCAGCAGTTACTATAGAAATCAGCCCCAGCATTTT; CDR3: CASSYYRNQPQHF
size: few; D: -; length: 12; J: TRBJ2-3; V: TRBV7-9; DNA: TGTGCCAGCAGCGCCGCATCTGCTACGCAGTATTTT; CDR3: CASSAASATQYF
size: -; D: -; length: 12; J: TRBJ1-2; V: TRBV5-1; DNA: TGCGCCAGCAGCGTAGGGGCCGAGGGCTACACCTTC; CDR3: CASSVGAEGYTF
size: -; D: -; length: 15; J: TRBJ2-3; V: TRBV24-1; DNA: TGTGCCACCAGTGACCGGATCGTGGACACAGATACGCAGTATTTT; CDR3: CATSDRIVDTDTQYF
size: -; D: TRBD1; length: 14; J: TRBJ1-1; V: TRBV4-3; DNA: TGCGCCAGCAGCCGGGCGACAGGGGGCCGTGAAGCTTTCTTT; CDR3: CASSRATGGREAFF
size: many; D: TRBD1; length: 12; J: TRBJ2-7; V: TRBV12-3/TRBV12-4; DNA: TGTGCCAGCTCTTCAGGGGGCTCCGAGCAGTACTTC; CDR3: CASSSGGSEQYF
size: many; D: TRBD2; length: 15; J: TRBJ2-7; V: TRBV4-3; DNA: TGCGCCAGCAGCCAAGCTAGCGGGGGGTTTTACGAGCAGTACTTC; CDR3: CASSQASGGFYEQYF
size: few; D: -; length: 15; J: TRBJ2-1; V: TRBV6-2/TRBV6-3; DNA: TGTGCCAGCAGCCCGAGGGGGACCGGCTACAATGAGCAGTTCTTC; CDR3: CASSPRGTGYNEQFF
size: -; D: TRBD2; length: 15; J: TRBJ2-5; V: TRBV12-3/TRBV12-4; DNA: TGTGCCAACAGTTTAGCGGGGGGGCGCCAAGAGACCCAGTACTTC; CDR3: CANSLAGGRQETQYF
size: once; D: TRBD2; length: 12; J: TRBJ2-4; V: TRBV11-2; DNA: TGTGCCAGTCGGGGGGGCAGGAACATTCAGTACTTC; CDR3: CASRGGRNIQYF
size: few; D: TRBD2; length: 15; J: TRBJ2-1; V: TRBV5-1; DNA: TGCGCCAGCAGCTTTCTAGCGGGGGGGCCTTATGAGCAGTTCTTC; CDR3: CASSFLAGGPYEQFF
size: few; D: TRBD1; length: 14; J: TRBJ1-2; V: TRBV29-1; DNA: TGCAGCGGACTGTTCGGACAGGGGAACTATGGCTACACCTTC; CDR3: CSGLFGQGNYGYTF
size: -; D: TRBD1; length: 16; J: TRBJ2-7; V: TRBV12-5; DNA: TGTGCTAGTGGTTTTCCGAGACAGGGAGTGAGTTACGAGCAGTACTTC; CDR3: CASGFPRQGVSYEQYF
size: -; D: -; length: 16; J: TRBJ1-6; V: TRBV6-2/TRBV6-3; DNA: TGTGCCAGCACCCTTTCGGGGGGTCTCCGAAGTTCACCCCTCCACTTT; CDR3: CASTLSGGLRSSPLHF
size: few; D: -; length: 13; J: TRBJ1-2; V: TRBV2; DNA: TGTGCCAGCGGCGGTCGGAGTAACTATGGCTACACCTTC; CDR3: CASGGRSNYGYTF
size: many; D: -; length: 14; J: TRBJ1-5; V: TRBV20-1; DNA: TGCAGTGCTTTGGGGGCAGCGATTGATCAGCCCCAGCATTTT; CDR3: CSALGAAIDQPQHF
size: -; D: -; length: 12; J: TRBJ1-2; V: TRBV30; DNA: TGTGCCTGGAGTGTACACGTCTATGGCTACACCTTC; CDR3: CAWSVHVYGYTF
size: many; D: -; length: 14; J: TRBJ2-3; V: TRBV5-1; DNA: TGCGCCAGCAGCTCCGGGACCATCACAGATACGCAGTATTTT; CDR3: CASSSGTITDTQYF
size: -; D: -; length: 16; J: TRBJ2-5; V: TRBV4-1; DNA: TGCGCCAGCAGCCAAATGAGGGGGGTGTTAGGGCAGACCCAGTACTTC; CDR3: CASSQMRGVLGQTQYF
size: -; D: TRBD2; length: 16; J: TRBJ2-3; V: TRBV7-2; DNA: TGTGCCAGCAGCTCCGGACTAGCGGGGGGTTCAGATACGCAGTATTTT; CDR3: CASSSGLAGGSDTQYF
size: few; D: -; length: 16; J: TRBJ2-5; V: TRBV27; DNA: TGTGCCAGCAGTTTATCTTCAGGGAACAAGATTGAGACCCAGTACTTC; CDR3: CASSLSSGNKIETQYF
size: few; D: TRBD1; length: 18; J: TRBJ1-1; V: TRBV4-3; DNA: TGCGCCAGCAGCCAAGATCAACTCGGACAGGGAGTTTGGACTGAAGCTTTCTTT; CDR3: CASSQDQLGQGVWTEAFF
size: few; D: -; length: 11; J: TRBJ1-1; V: TRBV20-1; DNA: TGCAGTGTCAGCGGCCGGACTGAAGCTTTCTTT; CDR3: CSVSGRTEAFF
size: many; D: -; length: 13; J: TRBJ1-2; V: TRBV6-5; DNA: TGTGCCAGCAGTACTGGCGGGGGGCGAGGCTACACCTTC; CDR3: CASSTGGGRGYTF
size: once; D: TRBD1; length: 15; J: TRBJ2-7; V: TRBV6-2/TRBV6-3; DNA: TGTGCCAGCAGTTTCGGACAGGGCGTAACCTACGAGCAGTACTTC; CDR3: CASSFGQGVTYEQYF
size: -; D: -; length: 16; J: TRBJ2-3; V: TRBV4-3; DNA: TGCGCCAGCAGCCAAGATTTGGGACTGTCCACAGATACGCAGTATTTT; CDR3: CASSQDLGLSTDTQYF
size: -; D: -; length: 12; J: TRBJ1-1; V: TRBV2; DNA: TGTGCCAGCAGTGACTTAGGGGCTGAAGCTTTCTTT; CDR3: CASSDLGAEAFF
size: -; D: -; length: 14; J: TRBJ2-7; V: TRBV7-9; DNA: TGTGCCAGCAGCCAGCAAGGACAATCCTACGAGCAGTACTTC; CDR3: CASSQQGQSYEQYF
size: many; D: TRBD2; length: 14; J: TRBJ2-3; V: TRBV10-3; DNA: TGTGCCATCAGTTTAGCGGGGGACACAGATACGCAGTATTTT; CDR3: CAISLAGDTDTQYF
size: many; D: -; length: 13; J: TRBJ1-2; V: TRBV27; DNA: TGTGCCAGCAAGCGGGACTCCAACTATGGCTACACCTTC; CDR3: CASKRDSNYGYTF